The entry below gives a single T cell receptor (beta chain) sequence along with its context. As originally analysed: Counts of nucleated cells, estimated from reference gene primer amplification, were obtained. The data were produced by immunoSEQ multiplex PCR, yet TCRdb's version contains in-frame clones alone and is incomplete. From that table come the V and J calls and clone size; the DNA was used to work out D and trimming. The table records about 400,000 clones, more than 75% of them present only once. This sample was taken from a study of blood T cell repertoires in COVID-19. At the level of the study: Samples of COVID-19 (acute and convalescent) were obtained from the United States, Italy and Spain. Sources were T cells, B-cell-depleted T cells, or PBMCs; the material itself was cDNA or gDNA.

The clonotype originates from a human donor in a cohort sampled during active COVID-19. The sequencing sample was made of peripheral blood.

The CDR3 reads CATHKGAGNQPQHF. CDR3 DNA sequence: TGTGCCACCCATAAGGGGGCAGGCAATCAGCCCCAGCATTTT. The chain is built from TRBV10-3 and TRBJ1-5, with 7 bases lining up with TRBD1. The CDR3 extends over 14 amino acids. CDR1 ENHRY and CDR2 SYGVKD come from the germline V gene. J was trimmed by 2 bases and V by 10 bases; bases with no gene match: 8.